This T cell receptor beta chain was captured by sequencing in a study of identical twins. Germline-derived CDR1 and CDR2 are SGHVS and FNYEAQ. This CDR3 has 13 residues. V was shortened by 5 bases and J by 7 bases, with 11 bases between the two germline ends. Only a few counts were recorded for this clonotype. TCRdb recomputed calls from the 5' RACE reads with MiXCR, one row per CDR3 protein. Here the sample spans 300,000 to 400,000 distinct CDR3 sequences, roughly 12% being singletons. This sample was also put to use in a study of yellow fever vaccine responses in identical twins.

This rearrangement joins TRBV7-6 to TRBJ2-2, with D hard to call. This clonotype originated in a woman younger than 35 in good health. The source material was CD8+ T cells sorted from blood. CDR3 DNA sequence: TGTGCCAGCAGCCCTTTCAAGGTCGGGGAGCTGTTTTTT. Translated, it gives CASSPFKVGELFF.